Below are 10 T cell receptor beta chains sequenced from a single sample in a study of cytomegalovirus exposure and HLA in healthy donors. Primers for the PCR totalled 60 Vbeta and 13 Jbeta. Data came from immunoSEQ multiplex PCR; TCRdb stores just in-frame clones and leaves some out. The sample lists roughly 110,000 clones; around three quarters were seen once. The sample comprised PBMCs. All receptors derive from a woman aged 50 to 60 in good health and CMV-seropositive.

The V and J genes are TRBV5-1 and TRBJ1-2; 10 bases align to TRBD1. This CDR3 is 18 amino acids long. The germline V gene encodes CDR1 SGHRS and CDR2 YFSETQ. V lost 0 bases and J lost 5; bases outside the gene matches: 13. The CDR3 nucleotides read TGCGCCAGCAGCTTGGTTGGGACAGGGGTCCAGGACCTATATGGCTACACCTTC. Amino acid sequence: CASSLVGTGVQDLYGYTF. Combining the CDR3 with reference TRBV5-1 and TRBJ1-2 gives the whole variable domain KAGVTQTPRYLIKTRGQQVTLSCSPISGHRSVSWYQQTPGQGLQFLFEYFSETQRNKGNFPGRFSGRQFSNSRSEMNVSTLELGDSALYLCASSLVGTGVQDLYGYTFGSGTRLTVV.

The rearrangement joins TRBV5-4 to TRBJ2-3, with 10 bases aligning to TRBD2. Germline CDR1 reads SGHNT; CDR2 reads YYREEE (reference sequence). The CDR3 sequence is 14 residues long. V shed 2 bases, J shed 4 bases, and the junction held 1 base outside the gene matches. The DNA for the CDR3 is TGTGCCAGCAGCTTCAGCGGGGGGGCAGATACGCAGTATTTT. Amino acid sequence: CASSFSGGADTQYF.

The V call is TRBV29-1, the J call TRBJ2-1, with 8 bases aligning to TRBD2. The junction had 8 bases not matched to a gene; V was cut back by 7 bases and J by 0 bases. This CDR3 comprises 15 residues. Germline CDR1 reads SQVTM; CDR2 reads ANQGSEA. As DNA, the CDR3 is TGCAGCGGGCGGGGGGCGACTAGCTCCTACAATGAGCAGTTCTTC. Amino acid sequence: CSGRGATSSYNEQFF.

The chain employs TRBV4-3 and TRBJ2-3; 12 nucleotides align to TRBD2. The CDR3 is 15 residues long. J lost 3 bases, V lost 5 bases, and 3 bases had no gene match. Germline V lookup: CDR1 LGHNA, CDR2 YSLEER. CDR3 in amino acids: CASSSGLAGTDTQYF. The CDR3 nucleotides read TGCGCCAGCAGCTCTGGACTAGCGGGAACAGATACGCAGTATTTT.

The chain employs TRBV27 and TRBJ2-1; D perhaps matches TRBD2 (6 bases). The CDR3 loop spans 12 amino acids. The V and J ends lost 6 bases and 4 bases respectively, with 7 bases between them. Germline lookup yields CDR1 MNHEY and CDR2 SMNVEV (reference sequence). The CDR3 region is CASSGGYNEQFF. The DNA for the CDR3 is TGTGCCAGCAGCGGGGGTTACAATGAGCAGTTCTTC.

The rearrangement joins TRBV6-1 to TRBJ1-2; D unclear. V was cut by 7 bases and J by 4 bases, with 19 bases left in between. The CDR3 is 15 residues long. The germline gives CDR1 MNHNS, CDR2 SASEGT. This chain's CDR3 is CASTYAKAAGYGYTF. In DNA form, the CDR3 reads TGTGCCAGCACATACGCGAAAGCGGCGGGCTATGGCTACACCTTC.

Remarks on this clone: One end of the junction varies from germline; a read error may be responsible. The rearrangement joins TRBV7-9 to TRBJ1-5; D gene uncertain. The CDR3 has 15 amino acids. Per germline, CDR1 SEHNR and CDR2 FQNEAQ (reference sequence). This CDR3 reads CSSSSNGRRDQPQHF. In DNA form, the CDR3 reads TGTTCCAGCAGCTCAAACGGGAGGCGCGATCAGCCCCAGCATTTT. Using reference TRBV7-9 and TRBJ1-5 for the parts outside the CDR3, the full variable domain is DTGVSQNPRHKITKRGQNVTFRCDPISEHNRLYWYRQTLGQGPEFLTYFQNEAQLEKSRLLSDRFSAERPKGSFSTLEIQRTEQGDSAMYLCSSSSNGRRDQPQHFGDGTRLSIL.

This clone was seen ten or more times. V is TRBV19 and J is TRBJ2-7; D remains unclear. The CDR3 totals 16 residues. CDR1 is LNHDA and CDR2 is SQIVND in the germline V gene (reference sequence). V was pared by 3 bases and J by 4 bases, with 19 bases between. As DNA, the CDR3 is TGTGCCAGTAGTATCTCCAGGTCCGGTGGCAGTTACGAGCAGTACTTC. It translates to CASSISRSGGSYEQYF.

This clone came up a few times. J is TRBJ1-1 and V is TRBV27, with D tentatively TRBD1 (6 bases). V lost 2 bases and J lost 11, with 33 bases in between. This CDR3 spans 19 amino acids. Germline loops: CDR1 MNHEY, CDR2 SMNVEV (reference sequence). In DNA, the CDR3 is TGTGCCAGCAGTTTAAGTGTGATTGGTACTTGGGGGCGCAGAGGTTCGGCTTTCTTT. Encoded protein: CASSLSVIGTWGRRGSAFF.

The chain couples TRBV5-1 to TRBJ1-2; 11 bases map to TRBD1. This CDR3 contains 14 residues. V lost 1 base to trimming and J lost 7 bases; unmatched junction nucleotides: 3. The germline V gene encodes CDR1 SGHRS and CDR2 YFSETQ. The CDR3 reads CASSLSGTGGGYTF. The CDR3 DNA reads TGCGCCAGCAGCTTGTCGGGGACAGGGGGTGGCTACACCTTC. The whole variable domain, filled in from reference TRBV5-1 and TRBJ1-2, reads KAGVTQTPRYLIKTRGQQVTLSCSPISGHRSVSWYQQTPGQGLQFLFEYFSETQRNKGNFPGRFSGRQFSNSRSEMNVSTLELGDSALYLCASSLSGTGGGYTFGSGTRLTVV.